One and the same sample provided the 16 T cell receptor beta chains below, sequenced in a study of T cells in Graves' hyperthyroidism and ophthalmopathy. Using RNA transcripts as the source, TCR beta CDR3 regions were amplified. A set of HTBI primers served as the primers for a first-round RT-PCR of the TCR CDR3. MiXCR was run by TCRdb on the multiplex PCR reads, yielding one entry per CDR3 protein. There are fewer than 900,000 distinct CDR3 sequences in the sample; over 15% occur only once, and 8.4% lies in the top ten. The material sequenced was blood. These receptors all stem from a young man with Graves' hyperthyroidism.

V usage is TRBV9 and J usage is TRBJ2-1; 7 nucleotides align to TRBD1. With 2 bases clipped from V and 4 bases from J, the junction kept 6 bases outside the gene matches. Per the germline V gene, CDR1 is SGDLS and CDR2 is YYNGEE. The CDR3 contains 15 residues. The CDR3 here is CASSVGWDSYNEQFF. CDR3 DNA sequence: TGTGCCAGCAGCGTTGGGTGGGACAGTTACAATGAGCAGTTCTTC.

This clonotype showed up just a few times. J is TRBJ1-2 and V is TRBV9; the match to TRBD1 covers 8 bases. The CDR3 extends over 15 amino acids. Losses at the gene ends were 0 bases for V and 3 bases for J; bases not matched to a gene: 4. CDR1 is SGDLS, CDR2 YYNGEE, per germline. The CDR3 loop reads CASSVAGGAYYGYTF. The CDR3 bases are TGTGCCAGCAGCGTAGCAGGGGGCGCGTACTATGGCTACACCTTC.

This clonotype was picked up a small number of times. The chain uses TRBV20-1 and TRBJ1-6, with a weak D call TRBD1 (5 bases). The V gene lost 3 bases and the J gene lost 6 bases, with 18 bases spanning the gap. The CDR3 extends over 16 amino acids. Germline lookup yields CDR1 DFQATT and CDR2 SNEGSKA (reference sequence). The CDR3 nucleotides read TGCAGTGCTAGGTTCCCCCCTAAGGGGTCTAATTCACCCCTCCACTTT. This translates into CSARFPPKGSNSPLHF.

The table lists this clonotype with a few counts. The chain is built from TRBV7-2 and TRBJ2-1; TRBD2 matches 7 bases. CDR3 length equals 16 residues. Germline loops: CDR1 SGHTA, CDR2 FQGNSA. V lost 6 bases, J lost 5 bases, and 13 bases stayed unmatched. The CDR3 sequence is CASRLGGGGGNNEQFF. DNA for the CDR3: TGTGCCAGCAGGCTAGGTGGGGGGGGGGGGAACAATGAGCAGTTCTTC.

This chain joins TRBV15 and TRBJ1-2; D is perhaps TRBD1 (6 bases). The CDR3 runs to 16 residues. Per the germline V gene, CDR1 is LNHNV and CDR2 is YYDKDF (reference sequence). V lost 3 bases to trimming and J lost 2 bases, with 16 bases between them. The CDR3 loop reads CATSRRGDVVNYGYTF. CDR3 in DNA: TGTGCCACCAGCAGGAGGGGGGATGTCGTGAACTATGGCTACACCTTC.

This clonotype was found many times. The chain combines TRBV29-1 with TRBJ2-7; 8 positions match TRBD2. The CDR3 runs 14 residues. From germline, CDR1 is SQVTM and CDR2 ANQGSEA. V shed 5 bases, J shed 6 bases, and the junction held 12 bases outside the gene matches. The CDR3 loop is CSVSFAGGPSEQYF. The CDR3 nucleotides read TGCAGCGTTTCATTCGCGGGAGGTCCCTCCGAGCAGTACTTC.

This clonotype was recorded at least ten times. V is TRBV6-1 and J is TRBJ2-5, with 10 bases lining up with TRBD1. Germline loops: CDR1 MNHNS, CDR2 SASEGT. V was pared by 5 bases and J by 3 bases, with 6 bases of the junction left unmatched. CDR3 size: 15 residues. Here the CDR3 DNA reads TGTGCCAGCAGTTATGCCGGGACAGGGGAAGAGACCCAGTACTTC. Residues: CASSYAGTGEETQYF.

The chain joins TRBV6-2 or TRBV6-3 to TRBJ2-7; D might be TRBD2 (5 bases). CDR1 is MNHEY and CDR2 is SVGEGT in the germline V gene. This CDR3 is built from 15 residues. Trimming left V 2 bases short and J 3 bases short, with 14 bases between. The CDR3 is CASSYSSSSFYEQYF. CDR3 sequence (DNA): TGTGCCAGCAGTTACAGCAGTTCTAGCTTCTACGAGCAGTACTTC.

The CDR3 is CASSLADGHEQYF. CDR3 DNA sequence: TGTGCCAGCAGCTTAGCAGATGGCCACGAGCAGTACTTC. The V call is TRBV7-2, the J call TRBJ2-7; D not resolved. The CDR3 runs 13 residues. Between the trimmed V and J ends, which lost 0 bases and 5 bases, there was a span of 8 bases. From germline, CDR1 is SGHTA and CDR2 FQGNSA. The full variable domain, its missing parts supplied by reference TRBV7-2 and TRBJ2-7, is GAGVSQSPSNKVTEKGKDVELRCDPISGHTALYWYRQSLGQGLEFLIYFQGNSAPDKSGLPSDRFSAERTGGSVSTLTIQRTQQEDSAVYLCASSLADGHEQYFGPGTRLTVT.

V gene TRBV19 combines with J gene TRBJ2-2; 9 positions agree with TRBD1. Per germline, CDR1 LNHDA and CDR2 SQIVND (reference sequence). The CDR3 consists of 18 residues. V lost 7 bases, J lost 1 base, and 13 bases stayed unmatched. Written as DNA, the CDR3 is TGTGCCAGTATCAAGGGGACAGGGTCAAAAAGGAACACCGGGGAGCTGTTTTTT. Its protein product is CASIKGTGSKRNTGELFF.

This clonotype has only a few counts. The CDR3 bases are TGTGCCAGCAGCTCTGACAGGGTGGAGAGTGGAGATACGCAGTATTTT. Translated: CASSSDRVESGDTQYF. J is TRBJ2-3 and V is TRBV7-9; 7 bases match TRBD1. CDR1 SEHNR and CDR2 FQNEAQ come from the germline V gene (reference sequence). J was trimmed by 5 bases and V by 4 bases; bases with no gene match: 12. This CDR3 is built from 16 residues.

The J gene is TRBJ2-1, the V gene TRBV24-1; D is ambiguous. The V end was cut by 1 base, the J end by 9 bases, with 9 bases between. Germline assignment: CDR1 KGHDR and CDR2 SFDVKD. This CDR3 comprises 13 residues. The chain's CDR3 is CATSDLEYGEQFF. The CDR3 DNA reads as TGTGCCACCAGTGATTTAGAGTATGGTGAGCAGTTCTTC.

This clonotype was counted ten times or more. The genes are TRBV28 and TRBJ2-5, with D unclear. The CDR3 loop spans 14 amino acids. Looked up from germline, CDR1 is MDHEN and CDR2 is SYDVKM. Trimming cost V 1 base and J 5 bases, with 11 bases left between them. The CDR3 reads CASSLSSRPETQYF. CDR3 DNA sequence: TGTGCCAGCAGTTTATCATCCAGACCGGAGACCCAGTACTTC.

Only a few counts were recorded for this clonotype. The chain links TRBV15 to TRBJ1-3; no definite D call. Trimming took 0 bases from V and 4 from J, leaving 4 bases between them. CDR1 and CDR2 (germline): LNHNV, YYDKDF (reference sequence). The CDR3 length is 13 residues. The CDR3 coding sequence is TGTGCCACCAGCAGAGAGTACGGAAACACCATATATTTT. Its translation: CATSREYGNTIYF.

V is TRBV4-2 and J is TRBJ1-4; possibly TRBD1 for D (6 bases). The CDR3 runs to 16 residues. The V end was cut by 0 bases, the J end by 7 bases, with 15 bases between. The V gene's germline CDR1 is LGHNA and CDR2 YNFKEQ. The DNA for the CDR3 is TGTGCCAGCAGCCAAGATTTTTGGGGGCGGGGTGAAAAACTGTTTTTT. Amino acid sequence: CASSQDFWGRGEKLFF.

A few counts support this clonotype. This sequence joins TRBV12-3 or TRBV12-4 and TRBJ2-7; D not resolved. The V and J ends lost 5 bases and 2 bases respectively, with 10 bases between them. This CDR3 spans 13 amino acids. In nucleotides, the CDR3 is TGTGCCAGCAGTACCGGACGACCCTACGAGCAGTACTTC. Its protein product is CASSTGRPYEQYF.